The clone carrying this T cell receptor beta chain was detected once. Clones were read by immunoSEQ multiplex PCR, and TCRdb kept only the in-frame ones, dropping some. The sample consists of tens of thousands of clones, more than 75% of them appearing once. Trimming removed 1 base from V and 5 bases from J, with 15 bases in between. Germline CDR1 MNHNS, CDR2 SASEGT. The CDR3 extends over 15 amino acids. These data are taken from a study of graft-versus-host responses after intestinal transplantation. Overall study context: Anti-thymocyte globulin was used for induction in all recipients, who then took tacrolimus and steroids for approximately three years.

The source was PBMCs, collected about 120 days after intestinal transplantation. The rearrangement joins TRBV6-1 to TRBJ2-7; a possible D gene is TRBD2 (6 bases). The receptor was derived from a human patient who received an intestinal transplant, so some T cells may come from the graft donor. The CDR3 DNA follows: TGTGCCAGCAGTGAAGTCCAGCGGGTACTAGACGAGCAGTACTTC. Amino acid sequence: CASSEVQRVLDEQYF.